The rows below give T cell receptor beta chains drawn from one sample of a study of blood T cell repertoires in COVID-19. The protocol was immunoSEQ multiplex PCR, while the TCRdb copy is restricted to in-frame clones and leaves out a portion. The data show about 240,000 clones, with roughly nine tenths seen just once and 6.2% held by the top ten. The sequencing input was peripheral blood. These receptors were obtained from a man aged 55 to 70 with acute or convalescent COVID-19. Both conserved end residues are trimmed from each CDR3.

TRBV30 AWGTGKINSPLH
TRBV15 ATSREFGRGTSYNEQF
TRBV6-6 ASAPTSGGEQY
TRBV2 ASSGDSSGNTIY
TRBV18 ASSEADYGYT
TRBV7-9 ASSLGQAITYGYT
TRBV5-4 ATGQGEGAYGYT
TRBV28 ASSSGLTSNQPQH
TRBV6-5 ASHDRGTTGELF
TRBV6-5 AVTATTNEQF
TRBV5-8 ASSLLAGVGNIQY
TRBV12-5 ASGLVLQGSSYNEQF
TRBV30 AWGAQGADYGYT
TRBV4-3 ASSQDAGGDGDTEAF
TRBV28 ASRVPAGSYEQY
TRBV24-1 ATSIVGRGWYGYT
TRBV7-8 ASSLMSGRAGETQY
TRBV18 ASSPDRDRALSGNTIY
TRBV4-1 ASSGGQGNEKLF
TRBV10-3 AIRDTSVGNTQY
TRBV4-1 ASNGWGQGLQGYT
TRBV28 ASSFGQDWENIQY
TRBV4-2 ASSQDAGRETQY
TRBV5-1 ASRPGVYVRMNTEAF
TRBV5-3 ARSAHRGRRASGMVSYEQY
TRBV7-9 ASSFKAVYT
TRBV4-2 ASSQEGGVNIQY
TRBV28 ASGSGGSMNTGELF
TRBV5-1 ASSLPGGRNEQF
TRBV7-2 ASSFNTDYNQPQH
TRBV7-9 ASSTFPGQGFLSQPQH
TRBV5-8 ASSLAFGDRLNTEAF
TRBV5-1 ASSYGTSANEQY
TRBV10-3 AISPGLAQETQY
TRBV30 AWSGTSGKADTQY
TRBV27 ASSRTGSSGNTIY
TRBV7-8 ASSPLGGWALH
TRBV10-3 AISENREDNQPQH
TRBV28 ATLWTSQYNEQF
TRBV3-1/TRBV3-2 ASSHGMNSGNTIY
TRBV19 ASSIRTSRTGELF
TRBV5-6 ASSSGPQGFFPPYEQY
TRBV6-2/TRBV6-3 ASSFPPGQLAYEQY
TRBV28 ASTSPGAYNEQF
TRBV27 ASMKQGKHYEQY
TRBV6-5 ASSRDTEAF
TRBV28 ASSLLEGQFGSYT
TRBV12-3/TRBV12-4 ASGQNTGELF
TRBV28 ASSFLAGGTYNEQF
TRBV24-1 ATSSQGAGDGYT
TRBV7-3 ASSIRAGGTGELF
TRBV24-1 ATSTLDRNEQY
TRBV30 AWARGASYNEQF
TRBV6-5 ASSTGAGELF
TRBV10-3 AISESSDRGGYT
TRBV5-6 ASSFRTGYETEAF
TRBV27 ASSPYFGTSGRSETQY